Listed here are 17 T cell receptor beta chains from one sample, sequenced in a study of Tregs in tolerant kidney transplant recipients. The protocol was immunoSEQ multiplex PCR, while the TCRdb copy is restricted to in-frame clones and leaves out a portion. The sample yields over 45,000 clones, of which the top ten take up roughly 0.93%. The material sequenced was CD4+ T cells from blood, taken before the transplant. The receptors originated from a human donor who received a combined kidney and bone marrow transplant.

Turning to this clone: The CDR3 end falls 3 residues outside the read, so it is completed with the germline J gene. This chain links TRBV6-2 or TRBV6-3 with TRBJ1-5; no definite D call. The V and J ends lost 3 bases and 6 bases respectively, with 9 bases between them. Germline loops: CDR1 MNHEY, CDR2 SVGEGT. The CDR3 consists of 13 residues. CDR3 DNA (partial): TGTGCCAGCAGTTATTCTCCAGGTCAGCCC. Residues: CASSYSPGQP. The CDR3 reads in full as CASSYSPGQPQHF.

The covered CDR3 bases are TGTGCCAGCAGCTTAGAACAGGGTCTTGGC. Translating it yields CASSLEQGLG. The entire CDR3 protein is CASSLEQGLGYTF. The rearrangement joins TRBV7-3 to TRBJ1-2; D is perhaps TRBD1 (6 bases). The read finishes 3 residues shy of the CDR3 end, and the germline J gene is used to complete it. This CDR3 has 13 residues. Between the trimmed V and J ends, which lost 2 bases and 7 bases, there was a span of 11 bases. In germline, CDR1 is SGHTA, CDR2 FQGTGA.

Details on this clone: The read falls 3 residues short of the CDR3 end, and the missing part is taken from the germline J gene. V usage is TRBV5-4 and J usage is TRBJ2-5; D might be TRBD1 or TRBD2, each matching 6 bases. Germline lookup yields CDR1 SGHNT and CDR2 YYREEE (reference sequence). V lost 0 bases and J 2 bases, leaving 11 bases between the germline ends. CDR3 size: 15 residues. CDR3 region: CASSLGGGGQETQYF. The covered CDR3 bases are TGTGCCAGCAGCTTGGGAGGAGGGGGTCAAGAGACC.

On this clone: The sequence runs out 3 residues before the end of the CDR3; the remainder is reconstructed from the germline J gene. This chain joins TRBV2 and TRBJ1-1; the D gene is possibly TRBD1 (6 bases). This CDR3 is 12 amino acids long. CDR1 is SNHLY and CDR2 is FYNNEI in the germline V gene. The V gene lost 10 bases and the J gene lost 6 bases, with 15 bases spanning the gap. The sequenced CDR3 bases are TGTGCCACCGCGGGACACCCGGCTGAA. Translated: CATAGHPAE. In full, the CDR3 reads CATAGHPAEAFF.

Note on this clone: The read is 3 residues too short to cover the CDR3 end, so that end is filled in from the germline J gene. The rearrangement links TRBV5-1 to TRBJ2-5; D might be TRBD1 (6 bases). This CDR3 contains 14 residues. The V and J ends lost 4 bases and 4 bases respectively, with 14 bases between them. Germline CDR1 and CDR2: SGHRS and YFSETQ. The CDR3 loop reads CASSANTGSETQYF. The CDR3 DNA, read in part, is TGCGCCAGCAGCGCCAATACAGGGTCAGAGACC.

Points on this clone: Read sequence stops 3 residues before the CDR3 end, and the germline J gene provides the missing end. The rearrangement links TRBV5-1 to TRBJ2-5, with a weak D call TRBD2 (6 bases). With 4 bases removed from V and 1 base from J, the gap between germline ends came to 17 bases. CDR1 is SGHRS and CDR2 is YFSETQ in the germline V gene. CDR3 size: 16 residues. CDR3 DNA, as far as it was read: TGCGCCAGCAGCGGAGGGGCCCTAACAGGCCAAGAGACC. Residues: CASSGGALTGQET. The entire CDR3 reads CASSGGALTGQETQYF.

For this clone: Read data end 3 residues before the CDR3 end; the end is taken from the germline J gene. This chain uses TRBV18 with TRBJ1-2; 7 bases fit TRBD1. CDR1 and CDR2 from the germline V gene are KGHSH and LQKENI. The V and J ends lost 5 bases and 7 bases, in that order; junction bases with no gene match: 10. This CDR3 has 14 residues. CDR3 bases read: TGTGCCAGCTCAGAATCGGACAGGACAGGTGGC. It is translated as CASSESDRTGG. The CDR3, in full, reads CASSESDRTGGYTF.

With respect to this clone: The CDR3 end falls 3 residues outside the read, so it is completed with the germline J gene. This sequence joins TRBV20-1 and TRBJ2-7, with 7 bases lining up with TRBD1. The germline V gene encodes CDR1 DFQATT and CDR2 SNEGSKA (reference sequence). V gave up 1 base and J gave up 4 bases; unmatched junction bases: 7. This CDR3 has 14 amino acids. CDR3 DNA (partial): TGCAGTGCTAGAGGGCCACAGGGGAAATACGAG. It specifies CSARGPQGKYE. The full CDR3 protein is CSARGPQGKYEQYF.

Concerning this clone: Read coverage stops 3 residues before the CDR3 terminus; the germline J gene supplies the remainder. The chain uses TRBV19 and TRBJ1-5; the D is unclear. Between the trimmed V and J ends, which lost 1 base and 0 bases, there was a span of 10 bases. Germline values: CDR1 LNHDA, CDR2 SQIVND (reference sequence). The CDR3 consists of 16 residues. The CDR3 here is CASSIAGGYSNQPQHF. The part of the CDR3 DNA that was read is TGTGCCAGTAGTATAGCGGGTGGATATAGCAATCAGCCC.

Regarding this clone: Read sequence stops 3 residues before the CDR3 end, and the germline J gene provides the missing end. This chain connects TRBV11-2 to TRBJ1-1; 8 bases map to TRBD1. This CDR3 has 14 residues. Per the germline V gene, CDR1 is SGHAT and CDR2 is FQNNGV. The junction had 1 base not matched to a gene; V was cut back by 1 base and J by 3 bases. The part of the CDR3 DNA that was read is TGTGCCAGCAGCTTAGCAGGGGGCGACACTGAA. Translated, it gives CASSLAGGDTE. From start to end, the CDR3 is CASSLAGGDTEAFF. Combining the CDR3 with reference TRBV11-2 and TRBJ1-1 gives the whole variable domain EAGVAQSPRYKIIEKRQSVAFWCNPISGHATLYWYQQILGQGPKLLIQFQNNGVVDDSQLPKDRFSAERLKGVDSTLKIQPAKLEDSAVYLCASSLAGGDTEAFFGQGTRLTVV.

To note about this clone: The read terminates 3 residues ahead of where the CDR3 ends, so the germline J gene completes it. The genes are TRBV18 and TRBJ1-1; 7 bases are a match to TRBD1. The CDR3 runs to 14 residues. The germline gives CDR1 KGHSH, CDR2 LQKENI. V gave up 1 base and J gave up 3 bases; unmatched junction bases: 2. CDR3 bases read: TGTGCCAGCTCACCACAGGGGGCTCACACTGAA. Its translation: CASSPQGAHTE. The CDR3 in its entirety is CASSPQGAHTEAFF. The entire variable domain, with the rest obtained from reference TRBV18 and TRBJ1-1, is as follows: NAGVMQNPRHLVRRRGQEARLRCSPMKGHSHVYWYRQLPEEGLKFMVYLQKENIIDESGMPKERFSAEFPKEGPSILRIQQVVRGDSAAYFCASSPQGAHTEAFFGQGTRLTVV.

As for this clone: The read halts 3 residues ahead of the CDR3 end, with the missing end drawn from the germline J gene. The chain recombines TRBV5-1 with TRBJ2-1; D unclear. V gave up 4 bases and J gave up 0 bases, with 23 bases separating them. The germline V gene has CDR1 SGHRS and CDR2 YFSETQ. This CDR3 spans 19 amino acids. CDR3 residues: CASSQTPYASDPSYNEQFF. The sequenced CDR3 bases are TGCGCCAGCAGCCAAACCCCCTATGCTAGTGACCCCTCCTACAATGAG.

Regarding this clone: The read ends 3 residues before the CDR3 terminus; that terminus is restored from the germline J gene. V gene TRBV20-1 combines with J gene TRBJ2-7; 11 positions match TRBD2. CDR1 is DFQATT and CDR2 is SNEGSKA in the germline V gene (reference sequence). Unmatched junction bases numbered 11, after V lost 6 bases and J lost 4 bases. There are 15 residues in the CDR3. CDR3 DNA, as far as it was read: TGCAGTGCCTCAGAAGGGACTAGCGGAAGGTACGAG. Amino acid sequence: CSASEGTSGRYE. The entire CDR3 sequence reads CSASEGTSGRYEQYF.

Details on this clone: The read comes to an end 3 residues before the CDR3 does, leaving the germline J gene to fill in the end. This chain joins TRBV28 and TRBJ2-1; tentatively, D is TRBD2 (6 bases). V lost 8 bases to trimming and J lost 7 bases, with 9 bases between them. Germline V lookup: CDR1 MDHEN, CDR2 SYDVKM. This CDR3 spans 11 amino acids. The part of the CDR3 DNA that was read is TGTGCCAGCCGCGGGGCAAATGAG. As protein: CASRGANE. The entire CDR3 is CASRGANEQFF.

For this clone: The read terminates 3 residues ahead of where the CDR3 ends, so the germline J gene completes it. The V gene is TRBV12-3 or TRBV12-4, the J gene TRBJ2-7; a weak D match, TRBD1 (5 bases). The V end lost 3 bases, the J end lost 3 bases, and 15 bases lay between the germline ends. This CDR3 comprises 15 residues. Partial CDR3 DNA: TGTGCCAGCAGTTTTGGGGCAGGAATAAACTACGAG. Residues: CASSFGAGINYE. Given in full, the CDR3 is CASSFGAGINYEQYF.

As concerns this clone: The CDR3 end lies 3 residues beyond the end of the read and is filled in from the germline J gene. The V call is TRBV20-1, the J call TRBJ1-1; the match to TRBD1 covers 10 bases. Germline CDR1 DFQATT, CDR2 SNEGSKA (reference sequence). The CDR3 has 13 amino acids. Trimming took 3 bases from V and 5 from J; bases not matched to a gene: 3. Partial CDR3 DNA: TGCAGTGCTAGGAGGACAGGGGGGACTGAA. It encodes CSARRTGGTE. The CDR3 in its entirety is CSARRTGGTEAFF.

A note on this clone: The read comes to an end 3 residues before the CDR3 does, leaving the germline J gene to fill in the end. The chain is built from TRBV20-1 and TRBJ1-1; D perhaps matches TRBD1 (6 bases). The CDR3 sequence is 14 residues long. Germline V lookup: CDR1 DFQATT, CDR2 SNEGSKA (reference sequence). Deletions cut 3 bases from V and 3 bases from J, with 14 bases between. CDR3 DNA (partial): TGCAGTGCTAGCCAGGGGCGTATGGACACTGAA. It yields the protein CSASQGRMDTE. The whole CDR3 is CSASQGRMDTEAFF.